These 27 T cell receptor beta chains originate from one sample sequenced in a study of T cells after yellow fever vaccination. TCRdb ran MiXCR on the 5' RACE reads and lists one entry per CDR3 protein. This sample has some 300,000 distinct CDR3 sequences, with 3.6% found just once. The material was PBMCs, obtained on the day of the yellow fever booster vaccination. Receptor source: a man younger than 35 who received the YFV17D yellow fever vaccine.

The chain recombines TRBV6-5 with TRBJ2-5; the D call may be TRBD1 or TRBD2 (5 bases each). This CDR3 has 14 amino acids. Germline V gives CDR1 MNHEY, CDR2 SVGAGI. Trimming pared 2 bases from V and 2 bases from J, leaving 9 bases between. This chain's CDR3 is CASSYRGVQETQYF. DNA for the CDR3: TGTGCCAGCAGTTACCGAGGGGTTCAAGAGACCCAGTACTTC.

This clonotype was seen ten or more times. This chain connects TRBV5-1 to TRBJ2-6; D unresolved. V was shortened by 6 bases and J by 4 bases, with 14 bases between the two germline ends. The germline V gene encodes CDR1 SGHRS and CDR2 YFSETQ. This CDR3 region has 15 residues. This CDR3 reads CASTDPRLGANVLTF. Written as DNA, the CDR3 is TGCGCCAGCACGGACCCCCGGCTCGGGGCCAACGTCCTGACTTTC. Full variable domain (rest looked up from reference TRBV5-1 and TRBJ2-6): KAGVTQTPRYLIKTRGQQVTLSCSPISGHRSVSWYQQTPGQGLQFLFEYFSETQRNKGNFPGRFSGRQFSNSRSEMNVSTLELGDSALYLCASTDPRLGANVLTFGAGSRLTVL.

This clonotype was observed at least ten times. The genes are TRBV19 and TRBJ2-1; D unclear. V was trimmed by 3 bases and J by 2 bases, leaving 11 bases between them. The CDR3 runs to 15 residues. CDR1 is LNHDA, CDR2 SQIVND, per germline (reference sequence). The CDR3 loop is CASSISWVTYNEQFF. The CDR3 nucleotides read TGTGCCAGTAGTATTTCATGGGTCACCTACAATGAGCAGTTCTTC.

This clonotype has just a few counts. This chain connects TRBV29-1 to TRBJ2-5, with D maybe TRBD1 (7 bases). From germline, CDR1 is SQVTM and CDR2 ANQGSEA. Deletions cut 6 bases from V and 5 bases from J, with 13 bases between. The CDR3 consists of 12 residues. CDR3 DNA sequence: TGCAGCGTGGCAGGGGGGACGGAGACCCAGTACTTC. Translating gives CSVAGGTETQYF.

In DNA, the CDR3 is TGCGCCAGCAGCCAAGGCTCACGGGGTACGCAGTATTTT. Translation gives CASSQGSRGTQYF. The chain combines TRBV4-1 with TRBJ2-3; D perhaps matches TRBD2 (5 bases). The V gene's germline CDR1 is MGHRA and CDR2 YSYEKL. The V gene lost 1 base and the J gene lost 8 bases, with 10 bases spanning the gap. CDR3 size: 13 residues.

This chain uses TRBV27 with TRBJ1-2; perhaps TRBD1 as D (5 bases). The germline V and J ends were trimmed by 6 bases and 6 bases, with 14 bases remaining between them. The CDR3 runs to 13 residues. Looked up from germline, CDR1 is MNHEY and CDR2 is SMNVEV (reference sequence). DNA for the CDR3: TGTGCCAGCAGCAACGCGGGGGGGAATGGCTACACCTTC. This gives the protein CASSNAGGNGYTF.

This clonotype was detected many times. The V gene is TRBV5-1, the J gene TRBJ2-1, with a tentative D call TRBD2 (5 bases). CDR1 is SGHRS, CDR2 YFSETQ, per germline. The CDR3 is 15 amino acids. V was trimmed by 1 base and J by 10 bases, leaving 18 bases between them. CDR3 loop: CASSLYRGREWEQFF. The CDR3 nucleotides are TGCGCCAGCAGCTTGTACCGGGGTCGGGAATGGGAGCAGTTCTTC.

This clonotype was counted only a few times. This rearrangement joins TRBV20-1 to TRBJ1-5, with D perhaps matching TRBD1 (5 bases). The CDR3 length is 14 residues. CDR1 and CDR2 (germline): DFQATT, SNEGSKA (reference sequence). V was pared by 1 base and J by 0 bases, with 7 bases between. The CDR3: CSARVGASNQPQHF. The CDR3 nucleotides are TGCAGTGCTAGAGTTGGGGCTAGCAATCAGCCCCAGCATTTT.

The V and J genes are TRBV5-4 and TRBJ2-1, with TRBD2 matching over 11 bases. The CDR3 length is 17 residues. Germline V lookup: CDR1 SGHNT, CDR2 YYREEE (reference sequence). V trimming: 7 bases; J trimming: 3 bases; junction bases outside the gene matches: 12. Written as DNA, the CDR3 is TGTGCCAGCCTACCCTTTAGCGGGGGGGCCAACTACAATGAGCAGTTCTTC. Its translation is CASLPFSGGANYNEQFF. Full variable domain (missing parts from reference TRBV5-4 and TRBJ2-1): ETGVTQSPTHLIKTRGQQVTLRCSSQSGHNTVSWYQQALGQGPQFIFQYYREEENGRGNFPPRFSGLQFPNYSSELNVNALELDDSALYLCASLPFSGGANYNEQFFGPGTRLTVL.

This clonotype was counted only a few times. This chain connects TRBV4-3 to TRBJ2-3; D not resolved. The CDR3 is 15 amino acids. Per germline, CDR1 LGHNA and CDR2 YSLEER. V gave up 0 bases and J gave up 2 bases, with 9 bases separating them. CDR3 residues: CASSQDFRATDTQYF. For the CDR3, the DNA is TGCGCCAGCAGCCAAGATTTCCGGGCCACAGATACGCAGTATTTT.

The table lists this clonotype with a few counts. This rearrangement joins TRBV5-5 to TRBJ1-5, with no clear D. Germline values: CDR1 SGHKS, CDR2 YYEKEE (reference sequence). V was pared by 0 bases and J by 0 bases, with 10 bases between. CDR3 length: 16 amino acids. Here the CDR3 reads CASSLVPTYSNQPQHF. The CDR3 region has the DNA TGTGCCAGCAGCTTGGTACCAACTTATAGCAATCAGCCCCAGCATTTT.

This clonotype was found a few times. This chain connects TRBV27 to TRBJ1-5; no firm D call. Germline CDR1 MNHEY, CDR2 SMNVEV (reference sequence). V was cut by 2 bases and J by 1 base, with 9 bases left in between. This CDR3 region has 15 residues. The CDR3 DNA reads as TGTGCCAGCAGTTTAAGCAGGTTCAGCAATCAGCCCCAGCATTTT. As protein: CASSLSRFSNQPQHF.

The J gene is TRBJ1-1, the V gene TRBV7-2; D might be TRBD1 (5 bases). CDR1 SGHTA and CDR2 FQGNSA come from the germline V gene. V was shortened by 6 bases and J by 7 bases, with 18 bases between the two germline ends. The CDR3 is made up of 14 amino acids. The CDR3 here is CASRPPVGPREAFF. DNA of the CDR3: TGTGCCAGCAGACCCCCCGTGGGGCCCCGTGAAGCTTTCTTT.

V gene TRBV23-1 combines with J gene TRBJ2-7; a weak D match, TRBD2 (6 bases). TRBV23-1 is treated as an ORF (open reading frame) with a function not yet certain. The V end lost 0 bases, the J end lost 4 bases, and 19 bases lay between the germline ends. The CDR3 runs to 17 residues. The DNA of the CDR3 is TGCGCCAGCAGTCAATCGATCTGTACAGGCGGGGCTTACGAGCAGTACGTC. Translation gives CASSQSICTGGAYEQYV.

In its sample, this clonotype was seen many times. J is TRBJ2-6 and V is TRBV9; 8 bases match TRBD1. Germline V gene sequence: CDR1 SGDLS, CDR2 YYNGEE. Trimming cost V 6 bases and J 0 bases; bases outside gene matches: 8. This CDR3 comprises 17 residues. The CDR3 DNA reads TGTGCCAGCACCCCGACAGGGGCTACCTCTGGGGCCAACGTCCTGACTTTC. Its translation is CASTPTGATSGANVLTF.

At least ten counts were recorded for this clonotype. The genes are TRBV5-1 and TRBJ2-1; D gene ambiguous. Looked up from germline, CDR1 is SGHRS and CDR2 is YFSETQ. V lost 2 bases and J lost 5, with 5 bases in between. The CDR3 totals 12 residues. The CDR3 nucleotides are TGCGCCAGCAGCTTTAGCAACAATGAGCAGTTCTTC. The encoded protein is CASSFSNNEQFF.

J is TRBJ2-1 and V is TRBV6-2 or TRBV6-3, with D hard to call. V lost 6 bases, J lost 8 bases, and 20 bases lay in between. Germline V gene lookup returns CDR1 MNHEY and CDR2 SVGEGT. This CDR3 is built from 15 residues. This chain's CDR3 is CASSLSLLLFYEQFF. CDR3 in DNA: TGTGCCAGCAGCCTCTCCCTACTCCTATTCTATGAGCAGTTCTTC.

This clonotype was detected ten times or more. The chain employs TRBV4-1 and TRBJ2-6; D is ambiguous. This CDR3 is 16 amino acids long. Per germline, CDR1 MGHRA and CDR2 YSYEKL. Trimming shortened V by 1 base and J by 4 bases, and 11 bases separated the two germline ends. CDR3 protein: CASSQVAYPGANVLTF. The CDR3 nucleotides read TGCGCCAGCAGCCAAGTGGCATACCCCGGGGCCAACGTCCTGACTTTC.

This clonotype was counted many times. The genes are TRBV20-1 and TRBJ1-2; 10 nucleotides align to TRBD1. The CDR3 covers 16 residues. V dropped 3 bases and J dropped 2; count of bases not matched to a gene: 9. Germline CDR1 DFQATT, CDR2 SNEGSKA (reference sequence). In DNA, the CDR3 is TGCAGTGCTAGTCCACGGACAGGGGGGATCAACTATGGCTACACCTTC. Encoded protein: CSASPRTGGINYGYTF.

Many counts were recorded for this clonotype. The chain has TRBV24-1 and TRBJ2-3; perhaps TRBD1 as D (6 bases). The CDR3 runs to 14 residues. V was trimmed by 4 bases and J by 9 bases, leaving 16 bases between them. Germline V lookup: CDR1 KGHDR, CDR2 SFDVKD. As DNA, the CDR3 is TGTGCCACCAGTGACACCCGACAGGCCGGGACGCAGTATTTT. Translated, it gives CATSDTRQAGTQYF.

The chain uses TRBV4-3 and TRBJ2-6, with D possibly being TRBD1 (5 bases). Trimming left V 0 bases short and J 1 base short, with 13 bases between. Germline V CDR1 and CDR2: LGHNA, YSLEER. The CDR3 has 18 residues. CDR3 loop: CASSQDIQGASGANVLTF. The CDR3 coding sequence is TGCGCCAGCAGCCAAGATATCCAGGGCGCGTCTGGGGCCAACGTCCTGACTTTC.

This clonotype was seen ten or more times. The genes are TRBV25-1 and TRBJ1-2; 7 nucleotides match TRBD1. This CDR3 region has 17 residues. Looked up from germline, CDR1 is MGHDK and CDR2 is SYGVNS. J was trimmed by 4 bases and V by 5 bases; bases with no gene match: 16. CDR3 loop: CASSPYPGTAAFYGYTF. In DNA form, the CDR3 reads TGTGCCAGCAGTCCATACCCGGGGACAGCTGCTTTCTATGGCTACACCTTC.

This clonotype was seen at least ten times. The chain uses TRBV14 and TRBJ1-5; 8 nucleotides align to TRBD1. The V and J ends lost 1 base and 1 base, in that order; junction bases with no gene match: 0. The length of the CDR3 is 15 residues. Germline V gene sequence: CDR1 SGHDN, CDR2 FVKESK. This chain's CDR3 is CASSQGTGSNQPQHF. CDR3 DNA sequence: TGTGCCAGCAGCCAAGGGACAGGGAGCAATCAGCCCCAGCATTTT. The whole variable domain, remainder taken from reference TRBV14 and TRBJ1-5, is EAGVTQFPSHSVIEKGQTVTLRCDPISGHDNLYWYRRVMGKEIKFLLHFVKESKQDESGMPNNRFLAERTGGTYSTLKVQPAELEDSGVYFCASSQGTGSNQPQHFGDGTRLSIL.

This clonotype appeared a few times. J is TRBJ1-1 and V is TRBV11-1, with D possibly TRBD1 on 5 matching bases. The germline V gene encodes CDR1 SGHAT and CDR2 FQDESV (reference sequence). V shed 0 bases and J shed 5 bases, with 10 bases lying between them. The CDR3 loop spans 14 amino acids. The CDR3 DNA is TGTGCCAGCAGCTTAGCGCAGGGATGGACTGAAGCTTTCTTT. This codes for CASSLAQGWTEAFF.

This clonotype was counted a few times. The chain has TRBV2 and TRBJ1-4; 7 bases are shared with TRBD1. From germline, CDR1 is SNHLY and CDR2 FYNNEI. J gave up 5 bases and V 6 bases, and 12 bases lay outside the gene matches. The CDR3 sequence is 16 residues long. The CDR3 DNA sequence: TGTGCCAGCAGCGCCCGGACAGGCCGCCTAAATGAAAAACTGTTTTTT. Translation gives CASSARTGRLNEKLFF.

This clonotype was seen a few times. The chain links TRBV9 to TRBJ2-1; unclear D gene. Germline-derived CDR1 and CDR2 are SGDLS and YYNGEE. The CDR3 spans 15 residues. Deletions cut 0 bases from V and 4 bases from J, with 11 bases between. CDR3 region: CASSVVPSPYNEQFF. The CDR3, as DNA: TGTGCCAGCAGCGTAGTCCCCTCTCCGTACAATGAGCAGTTCTTC.

There are many counts of this clonotype. The rearrangement uses TRBV5-1 and TRBJ2-2; 9 bases are a match to TRBD1. V shed 1 base and J 5 bases; nucleotides not matched to a gene: 3. Germline CDR1 SGHRS, CDR2 YFSETQ. This CDR3 region has 15 residues. CDR3 coding DNA: TGCGCCAGCAGCTTGATGGGACAGGGAACCGGGGAGCTGTTTTTT. It translates to CASSLMGQGTGELFF.